The next 28 T cell receptor beta chains were all read from a single sample in a study of blood T cell repertoires in COVID-19 (dated by TCRdb to the early 2020s). The receptor library was made with the immunoSEQ multiplex PCR assay. TCRdb limited this immuneACCESS table to in-frame rearrangements with V and J called. A share of clones is missing; checked studies link under half to unresolved V genes, and the rest is unexplained. The sample yields 55,000 to 75,000 clones; roughly 86% were counted once. The ten biggest clones cover 4.1% of the sample. Sequencing input: peripheral blood. The receptors shown here come from a man aged 50 to 59 with acute or convalescent COVID-19.

The V call is TRBV6-6, the J call TRBJ2-3; possible D gene TRBD1, 7 bases. V lost 5 bases and J 3 bases, leaving 12 bases between the germline ends. The CDR3 consists of 14 residues. Germline values: CDR1 MNHNY, CDR2 SVGAGI (reference sequence). CDR3 in amino acids: CASSPQGGTDTQYF. The DNA for the CDR3 is TGTGCCAGCAGTCCCCAGGGGGGTACAGATACGCAGTATTTT.

The chain carries TRBV23-1 and TRBJ2-7, with D hard to call. TRBV23-1 is reported as an ORF; its role is uncertain. V was trimmed by 0 bases and J by 5 bases, leaving 8 bases between them. CDR3 length: 13 amino acids. CDR3 DNA sequence: TGCGCCAGCAGTCAATCCAGGCTTCACGAGCAGTACTTC. Translated, it gives CASSQSRLHEQYF.

This chain uses TRBV4-2 with TRBJ2-7, with TRBD2 matching over 9 bases. Unmatched junction bases numbered 8, after V lost 3 bases and J lost 5 bases. CDR1 and CDR2 from the germline V gene are LGHNA and YNFKEQ. The CDR3 runs 15 residues. The DNA for the CDR3 is TGTGCCAGCAGCCATCTAGGTGCGGGGGGGGACGAGCAGTACTTC. This sequence encodes CASSHLGAGGDEQYF.

The rearrangement links TRBV9 to TRBJ2-3; 7 bases are a match to TRBD1. V was clipped by 3 bases and J by 6 bases; unmatched bases: 13. The CDR3 sequence is 16 residues long. Germline V gene data show CDR1 as SGDLS and CDR2 as YYNGEE. CDR3 region: CASSAGQAHLGDTQYF. CDR3 nucleotide sequence: TGTGCCAGCAGCGCCGGACAGGCACATTTAGGGGATACGCAGTATTTT.

By sample share, this clone is medium-sized. This chain joins TRBV28 and TRBJ1-4; tentatively, D is TRBD1 (5 bases). In germline, CDR1 is MDHEN, CDR2 SYDVKM. Trimming removed 0 bases at V and 0 bases at J, with 8 bases between. The CDR3 contains 16 residues. This CDR3 is CASSLWTVATNEKLFF. The CDR3 nucleotides read TGTGCCAGCAGTTTATGGACAGTTGCAACTAATGAAAAACTGTTTTTT.

This rearrangement joins TRBV30 to TRBJ1-1, with TRBD1 matching 7 bases. With V trimmed by 7 bases and J by 3 bases, 5 bases remained unmatched. This CDR3 contains 12 residues. Germline-derived CDR1 and CDR2 are GTSNPN and SVGIG (reference sequence). The CDR3 sequence: CASGQSYTEAFF. The CDR3 coding sequence is TGTGCCTCGGGACAGTCTTACACTGAAGCTTTCTTT.

This clone appeared a few times. The chain recombines TRBV27 with TRBJ1-1, with D perhaps TRBD1 (6 bases). The germline gives CDR1 MNHEY, CDR2 SMNVEV (reference sequence). This CDR3 spans 15 amino acids. V gave up 5 bases and J gave up 1 base, with 14 bases separating them. This CDR3 is CASSRKQGQNTEAFF. The CDR3 DNA sequence: TGTGCCAGCAGTAGAAAACAGGGCCAGAACACTGAAGCTTTCTTT.

V and J are TRBV16 and TRBJ2-7; TRBD1 matches at 11 bases. Germline V gene sequence: CDR1 KGHSY, CDR2 FQNENV. The junction had 5 bases not matched to a gene; V was cut back by 4 bases and J by 3 bases. CDR3 size: 15 residues. CDR3 amino acids: CASSRAGTGGYEQYF. The CDR3 region has the DNA TGTGCCAGCAGCCGGGCCGGGACAGGGGGCTACGAGCAGTACTTC. The full variable domain, completed using reference TRBV16 and TRBJ2-7, is GEEVAQTPKHLVRGEGQKAKLYCAPIKGHSYVFWYQQVLKNEFKFLISFQNENVFDETGMPKERFSAKCLPNSPCSLEIQATKLEDSAVYFCASSRAGTGGYEQYFGPGTRLTVT.

J is TRBJ1-4 and V is TRBV28; TRBD1 might be the D (6 bases). Germline V gene lookup returns CDR1 MDHEN and CDR2 SYDVKM. The CDR3 is made up of 14 amino acids. The V gene lost 2 bases and the J gene lost 7 bases, with 11 bases spanning the gap. CDR3 sequence (DNA): TGTGCCAGCAGTTTAAATACAGGGAGTGAAAAACTGTTTTTT. This encodes CASSLNTGSEKLFF.

This clone was seen just once. The V and J genes are TRBV2 and TRBJ1-5; D uncertain. The CDR3 runs 14 residues. The ends were cut back, 3 bases at V and 4 bases at J, with 10 bases in the middle. Germline V gene data show CDR1 as SNHLY and CDR2 as FYNNEI. This chain's CDR3 is CASSEGTGNQPQHF. CDR3 coding DNA: TGTGCCAGCAGTGAGGGCACGGGAAATCAGCCCCAGCATTTT.

This clone is a singleton in its sample. The chain is built from TRBV10-1 and TRBJ2-3, with D maybe TRBD1 (5 bases). V gave up 0 bases and J gave up 5 bases, with 9 bases separating them. The CDR3 has 14 amino acids. From germline, CDR1 is WNHNN and CDR2 SYGVQD (reference sequence). CDR3 protein: CASSESPGKDTQYF. The CDR3 DNA reads as TGCGCCAGCAGTGAGTCTCCAGGGAAAGATACGCAGTATTTT.

V is TRBV4-2 and J is TRBJ2-2, with 9 positions matching TRBD2. The CDR3 runs 15 residues. V dropped 2 bases and J dropped 6; count of bases not matched to a gene: 4. Germline V gives CDR1 LGHNA, CDR2 YNFKEQ. The CDR3 protein is CASSQLAGISGELFF. CDR3 in DNA: TGTGCCAGCAGCCAACTAGCGGGAATATCCGGGGAGCTGTTTTTT.

This clone has just a few counts. The J gene is TRBJ1-2, the V gene TRBV25-1; the D is unclear. CDR1 is MGHDK, CDR2 SYGVNS, per germline. The CDR3 extends over 14 amino acids. V was clipped by 6 bases and J by 4 bases, with 15 bases between them. The CDR3 is CASSPPTAAYGYTF. CDR3 bases: TGTGCCAGCAGCCCGCCCACAGCAGCCTATGGCTACACCTTC.

The rearrangement joins TRBV5-8 to TRBJ1-3, with 7 positions matching TRBD1. With 2 bases clipped from V and 4 bases from J, the junction kept 6 bases outside the gene matches. CDR3 length: 15 amino acids. CDR1 is SGHTS, CDR2 YDEGEE, per germline. This CDR3 is CASSFVGTVGNTIYF. Written as DNA, the CDR3 is TGTGCCAGCAGCTTCGTAGGGACAGTGGGAAACACCATATATTTT.

This clone turned up a few times. The gene calls are TRBV6-4 and TRBJ2-3, with 8 bases aligning to TRBD2. Germline V gene sequence: CDR1 MRHNA, CDR2 SNTAGT. The length of the CDR3 is 15 residues. Trimming took 5 bases from V and 2 from J; bases not matched to a gene: 6. CDR3 sequence reads: CASSQSLADTDTQYF. The CDR3 DNA sequence: TGTGCCAGCAGTCAATCACTAGCGGACACAGATACGCAGTATTTT.

The table lists this clone with a few counts. The CDR3 nucleotides read TGTGCCAGCAGTGAGAGCTCCTACAATGAGCAGTTCTTC. Its protein product is CASSESSYNEQFF. This chain connects TRBV6-1 to TRBJ2-1; no definite D call. Germline V lookup: CDR1 MNHNS, CDR2 SASEGT. The germline V and J ends were trimmed by 3 bases and 0 bases, with 3 bases remaining between them. The CDR3 extends over 13 amino acids.

The V and J genes are TRBV5-1 and TRBJ1-3; unclear D gene. The V gene's germline CDR1 is SGHRS and CDR2 YFSETQ. This CDR3 contains 14 residues. The germline V and J ends were trimmed by 1 base and 0 bases, with 5 bases remaining between them. In DNA, the CDR3 is TGCGCCAGCAGCTTGTCTCTCTCTGGAAACACCATATATTTT. It yields the protein CASSLSLSGNTIYF.

V gene TRBV7-2 combines with J gene TRBJ1-2; D is perhaps TRBD1 (5 bases). CDR3 length: 13 residues. CDR1 and CDR2 (germline): SGHTA, FQGNSA. V gave up 8 bases and J gave up 4 bases, with 14 bases separating them. CDR3 DNA: TGTGCCAGCGGAACGGGGGTGAGCTATGGCTACACCTTC. Protein sequence: CASGTGVSYGYTF.

V and J are TRBV6-6 and TRBJ1-1, with a tentative D call TRBD1 (5 bases). The V end was cut by 6 bases, the J end by 1 base, with 9 bases between. Germline V CDR1 and CDR2: MNHNY, SVGAGI (reference sequence). This CDR3 comprises 13 residues. The CDR3 here is CASRTQENTEAFF. For the CDR3, the DNA is TGTGCCAGCAGGACACAGGAGAACACTGAAGCTTTCTTT.

V usage is TRBV7-2 and J usage is TRBJ1-2; 9 positions agree with TRBD1. The germline gives CDR1 SGHTA, CDR2 FQGNSA. This CDR3 is built from 14 residues. Trimming took 1 base from V and 5 from J; bases not matched to a gene: 2. The CDR3 region is CASSLGTGEYGYTF. The DNA of the CDR3 is TGTGCCAGCAGCTTAGGGACAGGGGAATATGGCTACACCTTC.

The CDR3 DNA sequence: TGTGCCTGGCATGGCCGGGGGGCTACTAACTATGGCTACACCTTC. Amino acid sequence: CAWHGRGATNYGYTF. This chain links TRBV30 with TRBJ1-2, with D perhaps matching TRBD1 (6 bases). CDR1 is GTSNPN and CDR2 is SVGIG in the germline V gene (reference sequence). The V end was cut by 5 bases, the J end by 0 bases, with 16 bases between. CDR3 length equals 15 residues. The full variable domain, with the rest looked up from reference TRBV30 and TRBJ1-2, is SQTIHQWPATLVQPVGSPLSLECTVEGTSNPNLYWYRQAAGRGLQLLFYSVGIGQISSEVPQNLSASRPQDRQFILSSKKLLLSDSGFYLCAWHGRGATNYGYTFGSGTRLTVV.

The chain recombines TRBV19 with TRBJ1-4; D is uncertain. The CDR3 length is 14 residues. Trimming removed 3 bases at V and 2 bases at J, with 7 bases between. Per the germline V gene, CDR1 is LNHDA and CDR2 is SQIVND (reference sequence). CDR3 sequence reads: CASSMRRTNEKLFF. DNA for the CDR3: TGTGCCAGTAGTATGAGGAGGACTAATGAAAAACTGTTTTTT.

The chain recombines TRBV15 with TRBJ2-5, with D tentatively TRBD1 (5 bases). Looked up from germline, CDR1 is LNHNV and CDR2 is YYDKDF (reference sequence). Trimming stripped 0 bases from V and 3 bases from J, with 20 bases between. The CDR3 is made up of 18 amino acids. CDR3 sequence: CATSRDISDVGREETQYF. The CDR3 nucleotides are TGTGCCACCAGCAGAGATATATCGGACGTGGGCAGGGAAGAGACCCAGTACTTC.

The chain recombines TRBV30 with TRBJ2-3; tentative D call: TRBD1 (5 bases). This CDR3 has 16 residues. Germline V CDR1 and CDR2: GTSNPN, SVGIG (reference sequence). V was cut by 4 bases and J by 4 bases, with 21 bases left in between. In nucleotides, the CDR3 is TGTGCCTGGAAAGTAATGGGGCGGTATCGTTCAGATACGCAGTATTTT. Its protein is CAWKVMGRYRSDTQYF.

This clone occurred once. The chain carries TRBV6-5 and TRBJ2-3; 7 bases map to TRBD2. V trimming: 5 bases; J trimming: 0 bases; junction bases outside the gene matches: 5. This CDR3 is built from 15 residues. Germline V gives CDR1 MNHEY, CDR2 SVGAGI. CDR3 nucleotides: TGTGCCAGCAGTACTAGCGCCGCTAGCACAGATACGCAGTATTTT. Amino acid sequence: CASSTSAASTDTQYF.

The J gene is TRBJ1-6, the V gene TRBV7-9; weak D call: TRBD1 (5 bases). The CDR3 totals 18 residues. The V end was cut by 1 base, the J end by 0 bases, with 13 bases between. CDR1 and CDR2 from the germline V gene are SEHNR and FQNEAQ (reference sequence). CDR3 sequence: CASSLVSGIRSYNSPLHF. DNA of the CDR3: TGTGCCAGCAGCTTAGTCTCAGGGATCCGCTCCTATAATTCACCCCTCCACTTT. Full variable domain (missing parts from reference TRBV7-9 and TRBJ1-6): DTGVSQNPRHKITKRGQNVTFRCDPISEHNRLYWYRQTLGQGPEFLTYFQNEAQLEKSRLLSDRFSAERPKGSFSTLEIQRTEQGDSAMYLCASSLVSGIRSYNSPLHFGNGTRLTVT.

The chain has TRBV10-2 and TRBJ1-1; TRBD1 matches at 7 bases. V dropped 11 bases and J dropped 0; count of bases not matched to a gene: 3. This CDR3 contains 12 residues. CDR1 and CDR2 (germline): WSHSY, SAAADI. As DNA, the CDR3 is TGCGCCGTACAGGGGTTGAACACTGAAGCTTTCTTT. Translation: CAVQGLNTEAFF.

The J gene is TRBJ1-1, the V gene TRBV10-3, with no clear D. V dropped 7 bases and J dropped 2 bases, with 11 bases sitting between them. The CDR3 spans 13 residues. Germline V gene data show CDR1 as ENHRY and CDR2 as SYGVKD. CDR3 amino acids: CAIMDGLNTEAFF. Here the CDR3 DNA reads TGTGCCATCATGGACGGACTTAACACTGAAGCTTTCTTT.